This T cell receptor (beta chain) was recorded in a study of shared clonotypes between healthy human individuals. The investigators split CD4+ cells into a CD45RA+ naive subset and a CD45RA-negative memory subset. Sequencing used immunoSEQ multiplex PCR; TCRdb keeps in-frame clones, though not all of them. The sample holds 730,000 or so clones, 72% seen once. This clone was counted a few times. CDR1 MNHNS and CDR2 SASEGT come from the germline V gene. The CDR3 runs 13 residues. With V trimmed by 6 bases and J by 6 bases, 5 bases remained unmatched. The TCR comes from a woman under 40 in good health. What was sequenced was memory CD4+ T cells sorted from blood. Noted subset: CD45RA-negative fraction. This chain joins TRBV6-1 and TRBJ1-1, with 9 bases matching TRBD1. The CDR3 reads CASRKQGASEAFF. The CDR3 DNA reads as TGTGCCAGCAGGAAACAGGGGGCGTCTGAAGCTTTCTTT.